The TCR beta chain described here comes from a study of vaccination and CD4 T cells after COVID-19. The wider study: The cells were exposed to overlapping spike peptides originating from SARS-CoV-2, HCoV-NL63, HCoV-OC43 and HCoV-229E for stimulation.

Concerning this clonotype: Its target is not known.

The ends lost 2 bases at V and 0 bases at J; junction bases unmatched: 4. Germline V gives CDR1 SGHTA, CDR2 FQGNSA. The CDR3 is 19 amino acids. The treatment was: roughly 10-day PBMC culture with coronavirus spike peptide pools or control peptides (ViraFEST assay). Peptide pool stimulation in ViraFEST expanded antigen-specific T cells, whose TCRs were then sequenced. The dates of positive PCR tests extended from March through December 2020 and came before the US Alpha, Beta and Delta variants. Peptide pools at 9.5 to 10 ug/ml stimulated around 2 million PBMCs per well with roughly 10 IU/ml IL-2. With the Oncomine TCR Beta short-read assay, DNA from cultured CD4+ T cells was sequenced. TCRdb used MiXCR to reprocess the PCR reads, holding one entry per CDR3 protein. The data show thousands of distinct CDR3 sequences, roughly 60% seen once.

The sample was CD4+ T cells from blood, cultured in vitro. The sequence was collected from a human donor who had recovered from COVID-19. The chain carries TRBV7-2 and TRBJ2-2, with TRBD2 identical over 15 bases. This CDR3 reads CASSLSGTSGRTNTGELFF. The CDR3 DNA reads as TGTGCCAGCAGCTTATCCGGGACTAGCGGGAGGACGAACACCGGGGAGCTGTTTTTT.